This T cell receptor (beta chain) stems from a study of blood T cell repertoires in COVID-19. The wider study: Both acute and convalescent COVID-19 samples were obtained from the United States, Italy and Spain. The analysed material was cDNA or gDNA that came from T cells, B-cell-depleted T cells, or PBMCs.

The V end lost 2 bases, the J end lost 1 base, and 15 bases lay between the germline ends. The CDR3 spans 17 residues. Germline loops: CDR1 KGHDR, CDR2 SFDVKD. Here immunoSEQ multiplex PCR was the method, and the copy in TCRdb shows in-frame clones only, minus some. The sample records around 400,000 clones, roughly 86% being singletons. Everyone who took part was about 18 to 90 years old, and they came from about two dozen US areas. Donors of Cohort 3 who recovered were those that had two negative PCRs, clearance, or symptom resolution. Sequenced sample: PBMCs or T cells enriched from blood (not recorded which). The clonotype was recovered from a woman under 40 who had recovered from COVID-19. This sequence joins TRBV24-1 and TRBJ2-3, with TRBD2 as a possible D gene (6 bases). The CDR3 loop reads CATSDSEIASGTDTQYF. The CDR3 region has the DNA TGTGCCACCAGTGATTCTGAGATAGCTAGCGGCACAGATACGCAGTATTTT.